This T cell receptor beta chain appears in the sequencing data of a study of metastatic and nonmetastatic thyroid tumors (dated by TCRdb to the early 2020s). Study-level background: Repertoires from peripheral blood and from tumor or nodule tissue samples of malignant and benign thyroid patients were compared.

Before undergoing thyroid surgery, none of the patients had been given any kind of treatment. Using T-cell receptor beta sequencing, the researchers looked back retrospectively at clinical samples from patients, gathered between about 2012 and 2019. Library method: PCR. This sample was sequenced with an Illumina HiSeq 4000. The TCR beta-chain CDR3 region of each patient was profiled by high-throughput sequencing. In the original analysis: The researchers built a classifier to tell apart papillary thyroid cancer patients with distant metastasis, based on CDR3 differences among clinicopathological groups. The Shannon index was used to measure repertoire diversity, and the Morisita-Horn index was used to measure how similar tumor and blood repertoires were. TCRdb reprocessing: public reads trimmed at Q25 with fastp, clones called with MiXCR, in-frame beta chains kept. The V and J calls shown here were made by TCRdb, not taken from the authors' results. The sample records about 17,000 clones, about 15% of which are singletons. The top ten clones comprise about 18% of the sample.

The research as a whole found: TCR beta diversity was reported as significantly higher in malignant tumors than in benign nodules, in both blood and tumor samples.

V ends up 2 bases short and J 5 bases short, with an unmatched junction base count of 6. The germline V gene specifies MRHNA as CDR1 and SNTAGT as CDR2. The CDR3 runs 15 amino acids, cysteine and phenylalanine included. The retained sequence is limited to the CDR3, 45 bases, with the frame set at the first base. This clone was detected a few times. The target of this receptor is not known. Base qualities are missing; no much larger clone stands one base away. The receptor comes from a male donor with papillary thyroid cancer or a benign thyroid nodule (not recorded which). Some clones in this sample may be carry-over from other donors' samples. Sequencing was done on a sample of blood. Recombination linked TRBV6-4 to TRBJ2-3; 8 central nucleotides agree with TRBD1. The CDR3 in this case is CASSDGTGGKDTQYF. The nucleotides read TGTGCCAGCAGTGACGGGACAGGAGGTAAAGATACGCAGTATTTT.